This entry is about one TCR beta chain. It has no known antigen specificity. Nothing much larger sits one base from this clone, and base qualities are not available. TCRbeta CDR3 regions were amplified from genomic DNA using the immunoSEQ Assay, a bias-controlled multiplex PCR. The authors' pipeline ran thus. The number of nucleated cells in each sample was estimated from the amplification of reference gene primers within the assay. To quantify the absolute abundance of each unique TCRbeta CDR3 rearrangement, sequence reads were collapsed and filtered. For each sample, productive Simpson clonality was calculated as the square root of Simpson's diversity index across productive rearrangements. Imported from immuneACCESS, the table was reduced by TCRdb to in-frame sequences with V and J called. These copies leave out some clones; in studies compared against another copy, an unresolved V gene accounts for under half, and the cause of the remainder is not known. The V and J calls and clone size were taken over from that table, and D and trimming were inferred from the DNA. This sample has about 160,000 clones in its table, and roughly 84% of those were observed once. The ten largest clones take up under 7% of the sample.

At one collaborating source in Seattle, patients were enrolled during active infection and were followed longitudinally through the course of disease. Whole blood was collected in K2EDTA tubes by collaborating institutions according to the institutions' own protocols. For TCRbeta analysis, collaborators shipped samples as frozen whole blood, isolated PBMCs, or DNA extracted from either of those sample types. Here V drops 0 bases and J drops 4 bases, and the junction holds 2 bases not matched to any gene. From a lookup of the germline V gene, CDR1 and CDR2 are SGDLS and YYNGEE. The CDR3 numbers 14 residues from cysteine through phenylalanine. Here the CDR3 DNA is all that survives: 42 bases in frame from base 1. These data belong to a study of blood T cell repertoires in COVID-19 (dated by TCRdb to the early 2020s). For context, the study as a whole: Samples from collaborators originated in the United States, Italy and Spain and spanned both the acute and convalescent phases of COVID-19. The prospective study material was composed of cDNA or gDNA derived from T cells, B-cell-depleted T cells, or PBMCs. The dataset comprised deeply sampled blood TCRbeta repertoires from subjects exposed to, actively infected with, or recovered from COVID-19. A freely available public database, intended as a resource for researchers studying the immune response to SARS-CoV-2, is where the repertoires were released. The samples were drawn from two sources: the first 160 participants of the ongoing ImmuneRACE study, and 1,000 to 1,500 subjects contributed by 6 global collaborators. The sample metadata nearly always contained a de-identified subject ID, COVID-19 status, age in years and sex. Where available, HLA class I and class II types were obtained from metadata supplied by the sample provider rather than from assay-based typing.

Here is what the overall study found, with its caveats: Clinical and demographic metadata were provided uncurated, with the amount varying by source and participant.

The V and J segments used are TRBV9 and TRBJ2-5; 8 central bases correspond to TRBD2. The sequencing sample was made of peripheral blood. The source is a woman between 45 and 65 years old with COVID-19, enrolled during active disease. The CDR3 is CASSVGLAGETQYF. The DNA sequence is TGTGCCAGCAGCGTAGGGCTAGCGGGAGAGACCCAGTACTTC.